One and the same sample provided the 14 T cell receptor beta chains below, sequenced in a study of blood T cells in healthy people across ages. A second PCR of roughly 7 to 11 cycles used a sample-barcoded 5' primer and a J-beta primer mix. Via MiXCR, TCRdb re-called the 5' RACE reads, giving one row per CDR3 protein. The sample yields roughly 680,000 distinct CDR3 sequences, about 51% seen once. Sequenced input: blood. These receptors came from a woman of 80 years or more in good health.

The chain joins TRBV9 to TRBJ2-1, with D perhaps matching TRBD1 or TRBD2 (6 bases each). Per the germline V gene, CDR1 is SGDLS and CDR2 is YYNGEE. The V end lost 0 bases, the J end lost 8 bases, and 12 bases lay between the germline ends. The CDR3 consists of 14 residues. CDR3 DNA sequence: TGTGCCAGCAGCGTAGACGGGGGCGACGATGAGCAGTTCTTC. Translated, it gives CASSVDGGDDEQFF.

The table lists this clonotype with many counts. The chain is built from TRBV12-3 or TRBV12-4 and TRBJ1-4; D uncertain. CDR3 length equals 13 residues. V was cut by 5 bases and J by 5 bases, with 9 bases left in between. The CDR3 loop is CASSKGQNEKLFF. The CDR3 nucleotides are TGTGCCAGCAGTAAGGGTCAAAATGAAAAACTGTTTTTT.

This clonotype occurred many times. This chain links TRBV7-3 with TRBJ2-1; TRBD1 agrees at 7 bases. The CDR3 has 13 amino acids. Germline V gives CDR1 SGHTA, CDR2 FQGTGA. V dropped 3 bases and J dropped 6; count of bases not matched to a gene: 2. The CDR3 sequence is CASSFGTVNEQFF. In nucleotides, the CDR3 is TGTGCCAGCAGCTTTGGGACAGTCAATGAGCAGTTCTTC.

A remark on this clonotype: The junction departs from the called germline gene at one end, perhaps through a read error. J is TRBJ2-2 and V is TRBV4-2; D gene ambiguous. The CDR3 totals 11 residues. Per the germline V gene, CDR1 is LGHNA and CDR2 is YNFKEQ. CDR3 DNA: TGTGCCAGCAACCAAGTTAGGGAGCTGTTTTTT. It encodes CASNQVRELFF.

This clonotype was counted many times. V and J are TRBV5-1 and TRBJ2-3, with TRBD2 as a possible D gene (6 bases). V was clipped by 4 bases and J by 3 bases, with 21 bases between them. Germline V gene lookup returns CDR1 SGHRS and CDR2 YFSETQ. This CDR3 is 17 amino acids long. The DNA for the CDR3 is TGCGCCAGCAGCGTCCCCAAGGGCGGCGGGGCTACAGATACGCAGTATTTT. It encodes CASSVPKGGGATDTQYF.

This clonotype occurred once. This sequence may be a read error, since a much larger clone differs from it by one base. The rearrangement uses TRBV5-1 and TRBJ2-3; 7 nucleotides line up with TRBD1. V lost 3 bases, J lost 6 bases, and 4 bases stayed unmatched. The CDR3 spans 13 residues. CDR1 is SGHRS and CDR2 is YFSETQ in the germline V gene. The CDR3 sequence: CASSWSGQDTQYF. DNA of the CDR3: TGCGCCAGCAGCTGGTCGGGACAGGATACGCAGTATTTT. Based on the CDR3 plus reference TRBV5-1 and TRBJ2-3, the full variable domain is KAGVTQTPRYLIKTRGQQVTLSCSPISGHRSVSWYQQTPGQGLQFLFEYFSETQRNKGNFPGRFSGRQFSNSRSEMNVSTLELGDSALYLCASSWSGQDTQYFGPGTRLTVL.

This chain connects TRBV20-1 to TRBJ1-2; 8 positions match TRBD1. CDR3 length: 11 residues. CDR1 DFQATT and CDR2 SNEGSKA come from the germline V gene (reference sequence). Germline trimming cut 6 bases from V and 6 bases from J; bases unmatched to any gene: 3. CDR3 sequence reads: CSARQGNGYTF. The CDR3 DNA follows: TGCAGTGCCCGACAGGGGAATGGCTACACCTTC.

Turning to this clonotype: A junction boundary mismatches the germline segment, possibly from a read error. This chain uses TRBV18 with TRBJ2-7, with 8 bases that match TRBD2. The CDR3 contains 12 residues. The germline V gene has CDR1 KGHSH and CDR2 LQKENI. The CDR3 DNA follows: TGTGCCAGCGCACCACTAGCGGATGAGCAGTACTTC. Its protein product is CASAPLADEQYF.

This clonotype appeared once. This may be a read error, as it is one base from a much larger clone. The CDR3 sequence: CASSSYEAVYNEQFF. In DNA, the CDR3 is TGTGCCAGCAGTTCATATGAGGCTGTTTACAATGAGCAGTTCTTC. This chain uses TRBV12-3 or TRBV12-4 with TRBJ2-1; D uncertain. V was cut by 4 bases and J by 4 bases, with 14 bases left in between. The CDR3 runs 15 residues.

The chain carries TRBV4-1 and TRBJ1-1, with D hard to call. Trimming pared 2 bases from V and 9 bases from J, leaving 10 bases between. This CDR3 comprises 12 residues. Germline lookup yields CDR1 MGHRA and CDR2 YSYEKL. The CDR3 nucleotides are TGCGCCAGCAGCCAAAGTGATTCAAAAGCTTTCTTT. It is translated as CASSQSDSKAFF.

Note on this clonotype: This may come from a read error, since a much larger clone is one base off. The V and J genes are TRBV9 and TRBJ2-1; D is undetermined. Matching the DNA end better, TRBJ2-7 makes the J call doubtful. CDR1 is SGDLS and CDR2 is YYNGEE in the germline V gene. The CDR3 has 14 amino acids. The CDR3 loop reads CASRALSSYNEQYF. DNA for the CDR3: TGTGCCAGCAGAGCTCTGAGCTCCTACAATGAGCAGTACTTC.

On this clonotype: A read error may be the cause here, since a much bigger clone is one base away. J is TRBJ2-7 and V is TRBV29-1; tentatively, D is TRBD1 or TRBD2 (5 bases each). Trimming left V 1 base short and J 8 bases short, with 21 bases between. The length of the CDR3 is 15 residues. Germline V lookup: CDR1 SQVTM, CDR2 ANQGSEA. The CDR3 sequence is CSVEVWGPRVDKQYF. CDR3 in DNA: TGCAGCGTTGAAGTGTGGGGACCTAGGGTGGACAAGCAGTACTTC.

This clonotype was recorded many times. The chain uses TRBV20-1 and TRBJ2-7; maybe TRBD1 (6 bases). CDR3 size: 17 residues. CDR1 DFQATT and CDR2 SNEGSKA come from the germline V gene (reference sequence). Trimming cost V 0 bases and J 5 bases, with 23 bases left between them. The CDR3 loop is CSARDPLRQAHWDEQYF. The CDR3 coding sequence is TGCAGTGCTAGAGACCCCCTAAGACAGGCCCACTGGGACGAGCAGTACTTC.

This rearrangement joins TRBV12-3 or TRBV12-4 to TRBJ2-1, with D unresolved. V was trimmed by 1 base and J by 6 bases, leaving 16 bases between them. The CDR3 is 16 amino acids. The DNA for the CDR3 is TGTGCCAGCAGTTTAGGGGCGGTAGGGCTTCCCAATGAGCAGTTCTTC. Its protein is CASSLGAVGLPNEQFF.